This entry lists 30 T cell receptor beta chains sequenced from one sample in a study of OX40 agonist ivuxolimab in advanced cancers. Data came from immunoSEQ multiplex PCR; TCRdb stores just in-frame clones and leaves some out. This table has some 110,000 clones, less than 95% appearing once. Sample: CD4+ or CD8+ T cells sorted from blood, taken in a trial of the OX40 agonist ivuxolimab. These receptors were obtained from an adult with an advanced solid tumor such as melanoma, head and neck, liver or kidney cancer.

This chain links TRBV5-1 with TRBJ1-1; TRBD1 might be the D (6 bases). Germline loops: CDR1 SGHRS, CDR2 YFSETQ. The CDR3 runs to 14 residues. The V end was cut by 6 bases, the J end by 4 bases, with 16 bases between. The CDR3 coding sequence is TGCGCCAGCAACATTGGGGGCCCGGGCACTGAAGCTTTCTTT. It translates to CASNIGGPGTEAFF.

This clone was found once. The gene calls are TRBV11-2 and TRBJ2-1; 12 bases line up with TRBD2. The junction had 11 bases not matched to a gene; V was cut back by 11 bases and J by 9 bases. Looked up from germline, CDR1 is SGHAT and CDR2 is FQNNGV. This CDR3 is built from 14 residues. The CDR3 DNA sequence: TGTGCCGGGGGACTAGCGGGTCCGGTGGGTGAGCAGTTCTTC. It yields the protein CAGGLAGPVGEQFF.

In its sample, this clone was seen a few times. The chain links TRBV7-2 to TRBJ1-1; TRBD1 might be the D (6 bases). Germline CDR1 and CDR2: SGHTA and FQGNSA. The ends were cut back, 5 bases at V and 7 bases at J, with 17 bases in the middle. The CDR3 runs to 14 residues. The CDR3 sequence is CASSLSGIQGEAFF. CDR3 DNA sequence: TGTGCCAGCAGCCTTAGCGGGATACAGGGTGAAGCTTTCTTT.

V and J are TRBV5-1 and TRBJ1-1; 9 nucleotides align to TRBD1. V was pared by 4 bases and J by 1 base, with 14 bases of the junction left unmatched. CDR1 and CDR2 (germline): SGHRS, YFSETQ. CDR3 length equals 18 residues. The CDR3 protein is CASSASEGGQGPNTEAFF. The DNA of the CDR3 is TGCGCCAGCAGCGCCTCCGAAGGGGGACAGGGACCGAACACTGAAGCTTTCTTT. The variable domain in full, with the rest retrieved from reference TRBV5-1 and TRBJ1-1, is KAGVTQTPRYLIKTRGQQVTLSCSPISGHRSVSWYQQTPGQGLQFLFEYFSETQRNKGNFPGRFSGRQFSNSRSEMNVSTLELGDSALYLCASSASEGGQGPNTEAFFGQGTRLTVV.

The chain uses TRBV2 and TRBJ2-2; tentative D call: TRBD1 (6 bases). The V gene lost 5 bases and the J gene lost 4 bases, with 11 bases spanning the gap. Germline V CDR1 and CDR2: SNHLY, FYNNEI. The CDR3 is 14 amino acids. For the CDR3, the DNA is TGTGCCAGCAGTTTTACAGGGACCACCGGGGAGCTGTTTTTT. Translated, it gives CASSFTGTTGELFF.

This sequence joins TRBV5-1 and TRBJ2-3; D remains unclear. With 0 bases removed from V and 0 bases from J, the gap between germline ends came to 5 bases. The CDR3 runs to 14 residues. Germline assignment: CDR1 SGHRS and CDR2 YFSETQ. The CDR3 nucleotides read TGCGCCAGCAGCTTGGAGAAAAGCACAGATACGCAGTATTTT. Translation: CASSLEKSTDTQYF.

The rearrangement uses TRBV12-5 and TRBJ1-1; D is perhaps TRBD1 (5 bases). From germline, CDR1 is LGHNT and CDR2 FRNRAP. The length of the CDR3 is 16 residues. Between the trimmed V and J ends, which lost 0 bases and 1 base, there was a span of 12 bases. The chain's CDR3 is CASGLVSGRWNTEAFF. The CDR3 DNA follows: TGTGCTAGTGGTTTGGTGTCAGGGAGATGGAACACTGAAGCTTTCTTT. Together with reference TRBV12-5 and TRBJ1-1, the CDR3 gives the full variable domain: DARVTQTPRHKVTEMGQEVTMRCQPILGHNTVFWYRQTMMQGLELLAYFRNRAPLDDSGMPKDRFSAEMPDATLATLKIQPSEPRDSAVYFCASGLVSGRWNTEAFFGQGTRLTVV.

This chain links TRBV30 with TRBJ2-4; 8 nucleotides agree with TRBD2. V was pared by 0 bases and J by 5 bases, with 3 bases of the junction left unmatched. The CDR3 runs 14 residues. Germline V CDR1 and CDR2: GTSNPN, SVGIG (reference sequence). The CDR3, as DNA: TGTGCCTGGAGTGTACGGGGGGGTGAAAACATTCAGTACTTC. It codes for CAWSVRGGENIQYF.

This chain links TRBV27 with TRBJ1-5; no clear D gene. Germline CDR1 MNHEY, CDR2 SMNVEV (reference sequence). Trimming pared 2 bases from V and 4 bases from J, leaving 9 bases between. The CDR3 length is 14 residues. The DNA of the CDR3 is TGTGCCAGCAGTTTAGGGCAGGAGAATCAGCCCCAGCATTTT. This translates into CASSLGQENQPQHF.

The rearrangement joins TRBV19 to TRBJ1-1, with 8 bases aligning to TRBD1. This CDR3 spans 15 amino acids. The germline V gene encodes CDR1 LNHDA and CDR2 SQIVND (reference sequence). J was trimmed by 1 base and V by 3 bases; bases with no gene match: 4. The CDR3 is CASSIPGTGNTEAFF. The CDR3 DNA follows: TGTGCCAGTAGTATCCCCGGGACAGGGAACACTGAAGCTTTCTTT.

This chain links TRBV5-1 with TRBJ1-1; 9 bases are shared with TRBD1. The trim removed 5 bases at V and 5 bases at J, leaving 7 bases unmatched. Germline lookup yields CDR1 SGHRS and CDR2 YFSETQ. CDR3 size: 14 residues. CDR3 coding DNA: TGCGCCAGCAGTTTTGGGACAGGGTCGACTGAAGCTTTCTTT. Translating it yields CASSFGTGSTEAFF.

This chain links TRBV2 with TRBJ1-1, with D maybe TRBD1 (6 bases). The CDR3 spans 15 residues. Trimming left V 3 bases short and J 2 bases short, with 13 bases between. Germline values: CDR1 SNHLY, CDR2 FYNNEI. CDR3 amino acids: CASSENRVTNTEAFF. CDR3 DNA sequence: TGTGCCAGCAGTGAGAACAGGGTTACTAACACTGAAGCTTTCTTT.

This chain links TRBV6-5 with TRBJ1-2, with D perhaps TRBD1 (5 bases). Trimming pared 3 bases from V and 8 bases from J, leaving 19 bases between. Germline assignment: CDR1 MNHEY and CDR2 SVGAGI. The CDR3 spans 15 residues. DNA of the CDR3: TGTGCCAGCAGTTATGGGGCAGGGTCCCTTTTGGGCTACACCTTC. Translating it yields CASSYGAGSLLGYTF.

The V call is TRBV7-2, the J call TRBJ2-3; TRBD2 aligns across 12 bases. CDR1 and CDR2 from the germline V gene are SGHTA and FQGNSA. V shed 1 base and J 4 bases; nucleotides not matched to a gene: 3. This CDR3 has 16 amino acids. In DNA, the CDR3 is TGTGCCAGCAGCTTAGGACTAGCGGGAGCTGCAGATACGCAGTATTTT. Translation: CASSLGLAGAADTQYF. Using reference TRBV7-2 and TRBJ2-3 for the parts outside the CDR3, the full variable domain is GAGVSQSPSNKVTEKGKDVELRCDPISGHTALYWYRQSLGQGLEFLIYFQGNSAPDKSGLPSDRFSAERTGGSVSTLTIQRTQQEDSAVYLCASSLGLAGAADTQYFGPGTRLTVL.

This chain uses TRBV6-5 with TRBJ1-5; possibly TRBD1 for D (5 bases). Germline assignment: CDR1 MNHEY and CDR2 SVGAGI. V gave up 4 bases and J gave up 6 bases, with 19 bases separating them. The CDR3 covers 16 residues. The CDR3 DNA is TGTGCCAGCAGTTTCTACTCCGGGGCAAGGCCTCAGCCCCAGCATTTT. It is translated as CASSFYSGARPQPQHF.

This clone was seen only a few times. J is TRBJ1-1 and V is TRBV4-2, with D possibly being TRBD1 (5 bases). Germline V gives CDR1 LGHNA, CDR2 YNFKEQ. This CDR3 region has 14 residues. V lost 0 bases and J 3 bases, leaving 8 bases between the germline ends. The CDR3 DNA follows: TGTGCCAGCAGCCAAGACGGGACGCACACTGAAGCTTTCTTT. It translates to CASSQDGTHTEAFF.

The rearrangement links TRBV28 to TRBJ1-1; D might be TRBD1 (6 bases). In germline, CDR1 is MDHEN, CDR2 SYDVKM. Trimming took off 3 bases at V and 5 bases at J, with 13 bases between the two ends. The CDR3 loop spans 14 amino acids. Here the CDR3 reads CASSFVQGSTEAFF. The DNA for the CDR3 is TGTGCCAGCAGTTTTGTACAGGGTAGTACTGAAGCTTTCTTT.

V is TRBV19 and J is TRBJ1-5, with a weak D call TRBD1 (6 bases). V dropped 3 bases and J dropped 3 bases, with 15 bases sitting between them. This CDR3 comprises 16 residues. Germline assignment: CDR1 LNHDA and CDR2 SQIVND (reference sequence). The CDR3 loop reads CASSIERGKNNQPQHF. For the CDR3, the DNA is TGTGCCAGTAGTATCGAAAGGGGGAAGAACAATCAGCCCCAGCATTTT.

This clone appeared a few times. The rearrangement links TRBV29-1 to TRBJ2-5; D is perhaps TRBD1 (6 bases). Germline CDR1 and CDR2: SQVTM and ANQGSEA. With 6 bases removed from V and 5 bases from J, the gap between germline ends came to 13 bases. The CDR3 spans 12 residues. The CDR3 nucleotides read TGCAGCGTATCGACAGGTGACGAGACCCAGTACTTC. It specifies CSVSTGDETQYF.

V gene TRBV27 combines with J gene TRBJ1-3; no definite D call. This CDR3 has 14 amino acids. V was trimmed by 5 bases and J by 0 bases, leaving 8 bases between them. The germline V gene encodes CDR1 MNHEY and CDR2 SMNVEV (reference sequence). The CDR3 bases are TGTGCCAGCAGTCCAGAAACCTCTGGAAACACCATATATTTT. It yields the protein CASSPETSGNTIYF.

This chain joins TRBV28 and TRBJ1-2; maybe TRBD1 (5 bases). Per germline, CDR1 MDHEN and CDR2 SYDVKM. The CDR3 is 14 amino acids. V was trimmed by 7 bases and J by 6 bases, leaving 18 bases between them. The CDR3 reads CASIPGRPGNGYTF. The CDR3 coding sequence is TGTGCCAGCATCCCCGGCCGCCCAGGGAATGGCTACACCTTC.

The DNA for the CDR3 is TGTGCCAGCAGCTCGGGACAGGGGTTAAACATTCAGTACTTC. This translates into CASSSGQGLNIQYF. The rearrangement joins TRBV5-4 to TRBJ2-4; TRBD1 aligns across 10 bases. J gave up 6 bases and V 3 bases, and 3 bases lay outside the gene matches. CDR3 length equals 14 residues. CDR1 and CDR2 (germline): SGHNT, YYREEE (reference sequence).

This clone came up once. This chain links TRBV27 with TRBJ1-1; D may be TRBD1 (5 bases). Germline CDR1 is MNHEY and CDR2 is SMNVEV (reference sequence). V was shortened by 5 bases and J by 4 bases, with 14 bases between the two germline ends. The CDR3 spans 14 residues. Here the CDR3 DNA reads TGTGCCAGCAGTCGTAGGGGAATTGGCACTGAAGCTTTCTTT. As protein: CASSRRGIGTEAFF.

The chain is built from TRBV19 and TRBJ2-2; D perhaps matches TRBD1 (5 bases). This CDR3 comprises 14 residues. Germline V gives CDR1 LNHDA, CDR2 SQIVND (reference sequence). Trimming left V 11 bases short and J 0 bases short, with 13 bases between. CDR3 coding DNA: TGTGCCTCTAAAACAGGCCCGAACACCGGGGAGCTGTTTTTT. Protein: CASKTGPNTGELFF. Based on the CDR3 plus reference TRBV19 and TRBJ2-2, the full variable domain is DGGITQSPKYLFRKEGQNVTLSCEQNLNHDAMYWYRQDPGQGLRLIYYSQIVNDFQKGDIAEGYSVSREKKESFPLTVTSAQKNPTAFYLCASKTGPNTGELFFGEGSRLTVL.

This clone was detected only a few times. The chain recombines TRBV7-2 with TRBJ2-1, with 12 nucleotides matching TRBD2. V trimming: 5 bases; J trimming: 12 bases; junction bases outside the gene matches: 5. Looked up from germline, CDR1 is SGHTA and CDR2 is FQGNSA. The CDR3 runs 13 residues. CDR3 sequence reads: CASSPTSGRRQFF. CDR3 nucleotide sequence: TGTGCCAGCAGCCCGACTAGCGGGAGAAGGCAGTTCTTC.

The J gene is TRBJ2-1, the V gene TRBV10-1; the D gene is possibly TRBD1 (5 bases). The CDR3 runs to 12 residues. Per the germline V gene, CDR1 is WNHNN and CDR2 is SYGVQD (reference sequence). The V end lost 4 bases, the J end lost 9 bases, and 10 bases lay between the germline ends. This chain's CDR3 is CASSATQGEQFF. CDR3 nucleotides: TGCGCCAGCAGTGCGACGCAGGGTGAGCAGTTCTTC.

The CDR3 DNA reads TGCAGCGTTGCTCCGGGGACTAGCGCATACGAGCAGTACTTC. Its translation: CSVAPGTSAYEQYF. The chain recombines TRBV29-1 with TRBJ2-7; 10 bases are shared with TRBD2. CDR1 and CDR2 from the germline V gene are SQVTM and ANQGSEA. Unmatched junction bases numbered 7, after V lost 4 bases and J lost 4 bases. This CDR3 spans 14 amino acids.

V is TRBV21-1 and J is TRBJ1-1. TRBV21-1 is a listed pseudogene. The CDR3 runs to 16 residues. The CDR3 DNA is TGTGCCAGCAGCAATTCGATCAGCTTACTGAACACTGAAGCTTTCTTT. Residues: CASSNSISLLNTEAFF.

This chain uses TRBV19 with TRBJ1-3; 7 nucleotides agree with TRBD1. This CDR3 has 17 residues. V shed 4 bases, J shed 0 bases, and the junction held 9 bases outside the gene matches. The germline CDR1 and CDR2 sequences are LNHDA and SQIVND (reference sequence). The CDR3 DNA follows: TGTGCCAGTAGTAAGGACAGGCGCCAAAACTCTGGAAACACCATATATTTT. It is translated as CASSKDRRQNSGNTIYF.

The gene calls are TRBV28 and TRBJ2-7; TRBD1 aligns across 10 bases. The CDR3 is made up of 16 amino acids. With 4 bases clipped from V and 3 bases from J, the junction kept 9 bases outside the gene matches. Per the germline V gene, CDR1 is MDHEN and CDR2 is SYDVKM. For the CDR3, the DNA is TGTGCCAGCAGTTCCACCGGACAGGGGGGCTACTACGAGCAGTACTTC. Encoded protein: CASSSTGQGGYYEQYF.